This T cell receptor (beta chain) was profiled in a study of blood T cell repertoires in COVID-19. As processed by the authors: The authors estimated nucleated cell counts from reference gene primer amplification. Clones were sequenced by immunoSEQ multiplex PCR, and TCRdb holds only the in-frame ones, with some missing. V, J and clone size were drawn from that table, and D and trimming were deduced from the DNA. There are over 200,000 clones in the sample; roughly 80% occur only once, and approximately 5.4% lies in the top ten. Judged by abundance, this clone is medium-sized (0.01 to 0.1%). This CDR3 comprises 13 residues. The V and J ends lost 3 bases and 1 base respectively, with 6 bases between them. Germline assignment: CDR1 MGHDK and CDR2 SYGVNS.

The receptor was isolated from a human donor in a cohort sampled during active COVID-19. The V gene is TRBV25-1, the J gene TRBJ2-5; weak D call: TRBD1 (5 bases). Material: peripheral blood. The CDR3 sequence: CASSDRAQETQYF. In DNA, the CDR3 is TGTGCCAGCAGTGACAGGGCCCAAGAGACCCAGTACTTC. The full variable domain, in which reference TRBV25-1 and TRBJ2-5 provide the parts outside the CDR3, is EADIYQTPRYLVIGTGKKITLECSQTMGHDKMYWYQQDPGMELHLIHYSYGVNSTEKGDLSSESTVSRIRTEHFPLTLESARPSHTSQYLCASSDRAQETQYFGPGTRLLVL.